Sequencing of this T cell receptor beta chain was carried out in a study of long-term antiretroviral therapy in people with HIV. The assay used was immunoSEQ (version v3.0), run at survey level. The table came from immunoSEQ multiplex PCR; TCRdb's copy has only in-frame clones and leaves some out. This repertoire shows approximately 20,000 clones, 70% to 90% found once; its top ten account for roughly 3.8%. V shed 0 bases, J shed 6 bases, and the junction held 6 bases outside the gene matches. CDR1 and CDR2 (germline): LGHNA, YNFKEQ. This CDR3 comprises 16 residues. This chain links TRBV4-2 with TRBJ1-5, with 9 bases matching TRBD1. The starting material was unsorted PBMCs, obtained approximately 4 years after starting antiretroviral therapy. The receptor was isolated from a man between 18 and 35 years old with HIV. CDR3 sequence: CASSQEQGAGGQPQHF. The CDR3 DNA is TGTGCCAGCAGCCAAGAACAGGGGGCCGGAGGTCAGCCCCAGCATTTT.